These 21 T cell receptor beta chains share one sample of origin, sequenced in a study of blood T cell repertoires in COVID-19. Sequencing was performed with immunoSEQ multiplex PCR; in TCRdb, only in-frame clones are kept and a portion is missing. The sample comprises over 200,000 clones, 80% to 90% of which are singletons, and 10% rests with the top ten. The material sequenced was PBMCs or T cells enriched from blood (not recorded which). The receptors were sampled from a man aged 18 to 29 with acute COVID-19.

The rearrangement joins TRBV18 to TRBJ2-7, with 7 bases lining up with TRBD1. Unmatched junction bases numbered 5, after V lost 5 bases and J lost 1 base. From germline, CDR1 is KGHSH and CDR2 LQKENI. CDR3 length equals 14 residues. CDR3 bases: TGTGCCAGCTCAGAGACAGGGAGTTCCTACGAGCAGTACTTC. It specifies CASSETGSSYEQYF. The variable domain in full, with the rest retrieved from reference TRBV18 and TRBJ2-7, is NAGVMQNPRHLVRRRGQEARLRCSPMKGHSHVYWYRQLPEEGLKFMVYLQKENIIDESGMPKERFSAEFPKEGPSILRIQQVVRGDSAAYFCASSETGSSYEQYFGPGTRLTVT.

The rearrangement links TRBV30 to TRBJ1-3; no clear D. Between the trimmed V and J ends, which lost 7 bases and 2 bases, there was a span of 6 bases. The CDR3 sequence is 11 residues long. Germline-derived CDR1 and CDR2 are GTSNPN and SVGIG (reference sequence). The CDR3 DNA is TGTGCCTTCGAGACTGGAAACACCATATATTTT. It specifies CAFETGNTIYF.

The V call is TRBV28, the J call TRBJ1-6; the match to TRBD1 covers 7 bases. This CDR3 region has 16 residues. The junction had 12 bases not matched to a gene; V was cut back by 7 bases and J by 6 bases. In germline, CDR1 is MDHEN, CDR2 SYDVKM. Written as DNA, the CDR3 is TGTGCCAGCAACACCCACGGAGGGGGCCTTAATTCACCCCTCCACTTT. It codes for CASNTHGGGLNSPLHF. The whole variable domain, filled in from reference TRBV28 and TRBJ1-6, reads DVKVTQSSRYLVKRTGEKVFLECVQDMDHENMFWYRQDPGLGLRLIYFSYDVKMKEKGDIPEGYSVSREKKERFSLILESASTNQTSMYLCASNTHGGGLNSPLHFGNGTRLTVT.

The chain carries TRBV4-2 and TRBJ1-4, with TRBD1 as a possible D gene (6 bases). CDR1 is LGHNA, CDR2 YNFKEQ, per germline. The CDR3 length is 17 residues. Trimming cost V 3 bases and J 8 bases, with 22 bases left between them. DNA of the CDR3: TGTGCCAGCAGCCAGGATACCCGACGGGGGGGCTACGAAAAACTGTTTTTT. This codes for CASSQDTRRGGYEKLFF.

The CDR3 loop is CASSPTGARGTEAFF. In nucleotides, the CDR3 is TGTGCCAGCAGCCCGACAGGGGCGCGAGGCACTGAAGCTTTCTTT. The chain uses TRBV5-4 and TRBJ1-1; 8 bases map to TRBD1. The CDR3 runs 15 residues. With 4 bases clipped from V and 4 bases from J, the junction kept 9 bases outside the gene matches. The V gene's germline CDR1 is SGHNT and CDR2 YYREEE (reference sequence).

This clone was seen a few times. The CDR3 protein is CASSIDGADGGTF. CDR3 coding DNA: TGTGCCAGTAGTATAGATGGAGCGGACGGCGGCACCTTC. The chain joins TRBV19 to TRBJ1-2; D not certain. The germline V and J ends were trimmed by 0 bases and 13 bases, with 15 bases remaining between them. CDR3 length: 13 amino acids. In germline, CDR1 is LNHDA, CDR2 SQIVND (reference sequence).

V is TRBV13 and J is TRBJ2-2; 13 nucleotides align to TRBD2. Germline assignment: CDR1 PRHDT and CDR2 FYEKMQ (reference sequence). The CDR3 runs 18 residues. The junction had 6 bases not matched to a gene; V was cut back by 5 bases and J by 0 bases. CDR3 sequence (DNA): TGTGCCAGCAGCGTTGGACTAGCGGGAGAGGCGAACACCGGGGAGCTGTTTTTT. Protein sequence: CASSVGLAGEANTGELFF.

This chain links TRBV2 with TRBJ2-5; D not resolved. CDR3 length: 14 residues. Per the germline V gene, CDR1 is SNHLY and CDR2 is FYNNEI. Trimming shortened V by 7 bases and J by 1 base, and 13 bases separated the two germline ends. DNA for the CDR3: TGTGCCAGCATAGCTAACGTCGGCCAAGAGACCCAGTACTTC. Residues: CASIANVGQETQYF. The variable domain in full, with the rest retrieved from reference TRBV2 and TRBJ2-5, is EPEVTQTPSHQVTQMGQEVILRCVPISNHLYFYWYRQILGQKVEFLVSFYNNEISEKSEIFDDQFSVERPDGSNFTLKIRSTKLEDSAMYFCASIANVGQETQYFGPGTRLLVL.

This clone has just a few counts. The chain links TRBV10-1 to TRBJ2-7, with D possibly TRBD1 on 6 matching bases. The CDR3 is 13 amino acids. Germline V gives CDR1 WNHNN, CDR2 SYGVQD (reference sequence). The germline V and J ends were trimmed by 6 bases and 3 bases, with 12 bases remaining between them. CDR3 region: CASSPTGNYEQYF. The CDR3 nucleotides are TGCGCCAGCAGCCCGACAGGAAACTACGAGCAGTACTTC.

V and J are TRBV12-5 and TRBJ2-7, with D perhaps TRBD2 (6 bases). The V gene's germline CDR1 is LGHNT and CDR2 FRNRAP. Deletions cut 7 bases from V and 4 bases from J, with 14 bases between. The CDR3 spans 13 residues. CDR3 protein: CASAFGEAYEQYF. The CDR3 nucleotides read TGTGCTAGTGCGTTCGGGGAGGCTTACGAGCAGTACTTC. The full variable domain, rest sourced from reference TRBV12-5 and TRBJ2-7, is DARVTQTPRHKVTEMGQEVTMRCQPILGHNTVFWYRQTMMQGLELLAYFRNRAPLDDSGMPKDRFSAEMPDATLATLKIQPSEPRDSAVYFCASAFGEAYEQYFGPGTRLTVT.

The rearrangement uses TRBV27 and TRBJ2-1; the match to TRBD2 covers 9 bases. J lost 0 bases, V lost 3 bases, and 12 bases had no gene match. The CDR3 extends over 19 amino acids. The germline gives CDR1 MNHEY, CDR2 SMNVEV (reference sequence). As DNA, the CDR3 is TGTGCCAGCAGTTTGCCCGGGACTAGCTCTATCAGCTCCTACAATGAGCAGTTCTTC. Translating it yields CASSLPGTSSISSYNEQFF.

The chain links TRBV6-5 to TRBJ1-5, with D perhaps matching TRBD1 (5 bases). Trimming left V 5 bases short and J 9 bases short, with 14 bases between. CDR3 length equals 13 residues. Germline CDR1 MNHEY, CDR2 SVGAGI. CDR3 loop: CASSQTRVRPQHF. CDR3 sequence (DNA): TGTGCCAGCAGTCAAACCAGGGTTCGGCCCCAGCATTTT.

V is TRBV28 and J is TRBJ2-7; maybe TRBD2 (7 bases). CDR1 is MDHEN, CDR2 SYDVKM, per germline. With 8 bases removed from V and 3 bases from J, the gap between germline ends came to 14 bases. The CDR3 totals 13 residues. CDR3 loop: CASSGGGHYEQYF. CDR3 DNA sequence: TGTGCCAGCTCCGGCGGGGGCCACTACGAGCAGTACTTC. The complete variable domain, with remaining parts taken from reference TRBV28 and TRBJ2-7, reads DVKVTQSSRYLVKRTGEKVFLECVQDMDHENMFWYRQDPGLGLRLIYFSYDVKMKEKGDIPEGYSVSREKKERFSLILESASTNQTSMYLCASSGGGHYEQYFGPGTRLTVT.

The CDR3 DNA reads TGTGCTAGTGGTTTGGGCCCCCCGGGAGTCGGCTACGAGCAGTACTTC. It translates to CASGLGPPGVGYEQYF. The rearrangement links TRBV12-5 to TRBJ2-7; D might be TRBD2 (6 bases). V was cut by 1 base and J by 3 bases, with 16 bases left in between. CDR1 is LGHNT and CDR2 is FRNRAP in the germline V gene. The CDR3 covers 16 residues.

The genes are TRBV4-1 and TRBJ2-6; D is possibly TRBD2 (6 bases). CDR3 length equals 17 residues. V was pared by 1 base and J by 1 base, with 11 bases between. Per germline, CDR1 MGHRA and CDR2 YSYEKL. CDR3 coding DNA: TGCGCCAGCAGCCAAGGGAGGGCTACATCTGGGGCCAACGTCCTGACTTTC. Residues: CASSQGRATSGANVLTF.

This chain links TRBV28 with TRBJ2-2; weak D call: TRBD2 (5 bases). The CDR3 totals 16 residues. Germline V CDR1 and CDR2: MDHEN, SYDVKM. The V end lost 2 bases, the J end lost 5 bases, and 15 bases lay between the germline ends. This chain's CDR3 is CASSLEPGWGTGELFF. As DNA, the CDR3 is TGTGCCAGCAGTTTAGAACCGGGGTGGGGAACCGGGGAGCTGTTTTTT.

J is TRBJ2-1 and V is TRBV28, with D unresolved. Germline V gene sequence: CDR1 MDHEN, CDR2 SYDVKM. CDR3 length: 12 amino acids. Trimming took off 6 bases at V and 8 bases at J, with 11 bases between the two ends. The DNA of the CDR3 is TGTGCCAGCAGCTCAGGTCCACATGAGCAGTTCTTC. This translates into CASSSGPHEQFF.

This sequence joins TRBV7-2 and TRBJ2-5; the D gene is possibly TRBD2 (5 bases). Germline V gene sequence: CDR1 SGHTA, CDR2 FQGNSA. The CDR3 loop spans 14 amino acids. Trimming took off 2 bases at V and 2 bases at J, with 9 bases between the two ends. CDR3 DNA: TGTGCCAGCAGCTTATTTGGGAGACAAGAGACCCAGTACTTC. Its translation: CASSLFGRQETQYF.

The chain uses TRBV2 and TRBJ1-5; D gene uncertain. The CDR3 has 13 amino acids. Trimming removed 3 bases from V and 3 bases from J, with 6 bases in between. The germline V gene encodes CDR1 SNHLY and CDR2 FYNNEI. As DNA, the CDR3 is TGTGCCAGCAGTGACCGGGACAATCAGCCCCAGCATTTT. Amino acids: CASSDRDNQPQHF.

This clone was detected a few times. J is TRBJ1-1 and V is TRBV6-5; D gene unclear. V dropped 8 bases and J dropped 0 bases, with 13 bases sitting between them. The CDR3 sequence is 14 residues long. Looked up from germline, CDR1 is MNHEY and CDR2 is SVGAGI. The CDR3 coding sequence is TGTGCCAGCGGACCCGGACTCTTGAACACTGAAGCTTTCTTT. It translates to CASGPGLLNTEAFF.

This chain's CDR3 is CSVGGGAMNTEAFF. As DNA, the CDR3 is TGCAGCGTTGGGGGAGGGGCGATGAACACTGAAGCTTTCTTT. This chain connects TRBV29-1 to TRBJ1-1; D perhaps matches TRBD1 (5 bases). This CDR3 comprises 14 residues. Germline V gene data show CDR1 as SQVTM and CDR2 as ANQGSEA. Trimming removed 4 bases at V and 0 bases at J, with 12 bases between.